The 5 T cell receptor beta chains presented below share a single source sample, sequenced in a study of cytomegalovirus exposure and HLA in healthy donors. With 60 Vbeta and 13 Jbeta primers, the PCR was carried out. Here immunoSEQ multiplex PCR was the method, and the copy in TCRdb shows in-frame clones only, minus some. This repertoire comprises approximately 190,000 clones; its ten largest clones make up 6.5%. Sequencing was performed on PBMCs. Source of these receptors: a man aged 30-40 years in good health and CMV-seronegative.

As regards this clone: In the same sample, other DNA sequences code for this CDR3. The chain combines TRBV7-3 with TRBJ2-7, with no clear D. Trimming took 5 bases from V and 0 from J, leaving 11 bases between them. This CDR3 comprises 14 residues. Germline CDR1 is SGHTA and CDR2 is FQGTGA. The CDR3 protein is CASSPNGVSYEQYF. CDR3 in DNA: TGTGCCAGCAGCCCAAACGGAGTCTCCTACGAGCAGTACTTC.

The chain has TRBV5-1 and TRBJ2-5, with D tentatively TRBD1 (5 bases). Looked up from germline, CDR1 is SGHRS and CDR2 is YFSETQ. Trimming took off 3 bases at V and 2 bases at J, with 11 bases between the two ends. The length of the CDR3 is 14 residues. Here the CDR3 DNA reads TGCGCCAGCAGCTACTCAGGGATACAAGAGACCCAGTACTTC. The encoded protein is CASSYSGIQETQYF.

V gene TRBV5-4 combines with J gene TRBJ1-1; D possibly corresponds to TRBD1 (6 bases). The CDR3 runs 16 residues. Germline CDR1 and CDR2: SGHNT and YYREEE (reference sequence). Trimming took 0 bases from V and 1 from J, leaving 13 bases between them. CDR3 nucleotides: TGTGCCAGCAGCTTGGGGGGGCTTGGCAGGAACACTGAAGCTTTCTTT. It specifies CASSLGGLGRNTEAFF. Drawing the rest from reference TRBV5-4 and TRBJ1-1, the complete variable domain is ETGVTQSPTHLIKTRGQQVTLRCSSQSGHNTVSWYQQALGQGPQFIFQYYREEENGRGNFPPRFSGLQFPNYSSELNVNALELDDSALYLCASSLGGLGRNTEAFFGQGTRLTVV.

The rearrangement uses TRBV14 and TRBJ1-2, with D unclear. This CDR3 has 13 amino acids. Germline-derived CDR1 and CDR2 are SGHDN and FVKESK. V was shortened by 3 bases and J by 8 bases, with 13 bases between the two germline ends. In DNA, the CDR3 is TGTGCCAGCAGCCAGGCGGGGTTTGGAGGCTACACCTTC. Protein product: CASSQAGFGGYTF.

The V gene is TRBV19, the J gene TRBJ1-6, with TRBD1 matching over 7 bases. The germline CDR1 and CDR2 sequences are LNHDA and SQIVND (reference sequence). This CDR3 contains 14 residues. V lost 7 bases and J lost 6; bases outside the gene matches: 6. The CDR3 DNA reads TGTGCCAGTACCCCGACAGGGTCTAATTCACCCCTCCACTTT. Translated: CASTPTGSNSPLHF.